This TCR beta chain was sequenced during a study of blood T cell repertoires in COVID-19. Study as a whole: T cells, B-cell-depleted T cells, or PBMCs provided the cDNA or gDNA that served as material.

Germline V CDR1 and CDR2: LGHNA, YSLEER. After removal of 1 base from V and 1 base from J, the junction contained 12 bases not matched to a gene. The CDR3 spans 19 residues. Libraries were prepared by immunoSEQ multiplex PCR; TCRdb keeps only in-frame clonotypes and omits some of them. The sample has 15,000 to 20,000 clones; around 88% are singletons. Sample: peripheral blood. V is TRBV4-3 and J is TRBJ2-4; TRBD2 matches 8 bases. This receptor was obtained from a human donor in a cohort sampled during active COVID-19. The DNA for the CDR3 is TGCGCCAGCAGCCAAGTATGGCGGGGGGCCCCCGCGGCCAAAAACATTCAGTACTTC. Translated: CASSQVWRGAPAAKNIQYF.